Shown below are 20 T cell receptor beta chains from a single sample sequenced in a study of T cell responses to AZD1222 COVID-19 vaccine. Assay used: immunoSEQ multiplex PCR; TCRdb lists only in-frame clones, some missing. The sample holds roughly 150,000 clones, less than 95% seen once. The sequencing here drew on peripheral blood, taken 28 days after the second AZD1222 dose. Every receptor here comes from an adult who received the AZD1222 COVID-19 vaccine.

The chain recombines TRBV6-2 or TRBV6-3 with TRBJ1-5; D remains ambiguous. Germline CDR1 MNHEY, CDR2 SVGEGT. V lost 5 bases and J 7 bases, leaving 12 bases between the germline ends. This CDR3 is built from 13 residues. Here the CDR3 DNA reads TGTGCCAGCAGTGACAATACTGGGCAGCCCCAGCATTTT. Translated: CASSDNTGQPQHF.

The rearrangement links TRBV28 to TRBJ2-2; D remains ambiguous. The CDR3 consists of 14 residues. Germline V gene data show CDR1 as MDHEN and CDR2 as SYDVKM. V lost 2 bases to trimming and J lost 6 bases, with 10 bases between them. The CDR3 sequence is CASSLVQLSGELFF. The CDR3 bases are TGTGCCAGCAGTTTAGTACAGCTTTCCGGGGAGCTGTTTTTT.

CDR3 loop: CASSLEGDRGSGYTF. The CDR3, as DNA: TGTGCCAGCAGCTTGGAGGGGGACAGGGGGTCTGGCTACACCTTC. The gene calls are TRBV5-4 and TRBJ1-2; TRBD1 matches at 11 bases. CDR3 length: 15 amino acids. V lost 0 bases, J lost 7 bases, and 5 bases stayed unmatched. Germline values: CDR1 SGHNT, CDR2 YYREEE (reference sequence).

Concerning this clone itself: The junction and the germline gene differ at one end; a read error may be behind it. This CDR3 is CASSFSGLETEQFF. CDR3 DNA sequence: TGTGCTAGCAGCTTTTCAGGACTAGAGACTGAGCAGTTCTTC. This chain uses TRBV7-7 with TRBJ2-1, with TRBD2 matching 7 bases. Per germline, CDR1 SSHAT and CDR2 FNYEAQ (reference sequence). This CDR3 comprises 14 residues.

The chain is built from TRBV6-5 and TRBJ2-2, with D perhaps matching TRBD1 or TRBD2 (6 bases each). The CDR3 contains 16 residues. V gave up 2 bases and J gave up 5 bases, with 15 bases separating them. CDR1 is MNHEY and CDR2 is SVGAGI in the germline V gene. CDR3 sequence reads: CASSYIFPGATGELFF. As DNA, the CDR3 is TGTGCCAGCAGTTACATTTTTCCGGGGGCGACCGGGGAGCTGTTTTTT.

V is TRBV2 and J is TRBJ1-2; D is uncertain. The CDR3 consists of 12 residues. Deletions cut 4 bases from V and 6 bases from J, with 9 bases between. Germline V CDR1 and CDR2: SNHLY, FYNNEI. CDR3 nucleotides: TGTGCCAGCAGTGCTCTTCGAAATGGCTACACCTTC. The encoded protein is CASSALRNGYTF.

This chain links TRBV1 with TRBJ1-5; TRBD1, as called in the table, went unchecked against the DNA. TRBV1 is labeled a pseudogene. The CDR3 extends over 14 amino acids. CDR3 nucleotides: TGCACCAGCAGCCAAGCGGCAGGGGAACAGCCCCAGCATTTT. Translated: CTSSQAAGEQPQHF.

This clone occurred once. The chain employs TRBV28 and TRBJ2-1; 7 nucleotides match TRBD2. The CDR3 extends over 14 amino acids. Germline lookup yields CDR1 MDHEN and CDR2 SYDVKM. J lost 6 bases, V lost 2 bases, and 4 bases had no gene match. The DNA of the CDR3 is TGTGCCAGCAGTTTAGCGGGAGACGGCAATGAGCAGTTCTTC. Translation gives CASSLAGDGNEQFF.

The chain recombines TRBV7-2 with TRBJ1-5, with D unclear. The germline V gene has CDR1 SGHTA and CDR2 FQGNSA. The V and J ends lost 2 bases and 6 bases respectively, with 8 bases between them. There are 13 residues in the CDR3. CDR3 loop: CASSLPGSQPQHF. The CDR3 nucleotides are TGTGCCAGCAGCTTACCCGGCAGTCAGCCCCAGCATTTT.

The V call is TRBV28, the J call TRBJ2-2; 7 bases line up with TRBD2. Germline-derived CDR1 and CDR2 are MDHEN and SYDVKM. Germline trimming cut 10 bases from V and 2 bases from J; bases unmatched to any gene: 7. This CDR3 spans 14 amino acids. The CDR3 protein is CATRPGGNTGELFF. The CDR3 bases are TGTGCCACCCGCCCGGGGGGTAACACCGGGGAGCTGTTTTTT.

This chain links TRBV25-1 with TRBJ1-2, with D unclear. Germline loops: CDR1 MGHDK, CDR2 SYGVNS. This CDR3 comprises 13 residues. V gave up 1 base and J gave up 4 bases, with 7 bases separating them. CDR3 DNA sequence: TGTGCCAGCAGTGAATCGAGGGCCTATGGCTACACCTTC. Its protein product is CASSESRAYGYTF.

CDR3 DNA: TGTGCCAGCAGTTACCCAGGACAGGCCAGTTCCGAAAAACTGTTTTTT. It yields the protein CASSYPGQASSEKLFF. The chain joins TRBV6-2 or TRBV6-3 to TRBJ1-4; TRBD1 matches at 7 bases. Germline CDR1 reads MNHEY; CDR2 reads SVGEGT. J lost 8 bases, V lost 2 bases, and 11 bases had no gene match. The CDR3 is 16 amino acids.

A few counts support this clone. The chain recombines TRBV28 with TRBJ1-3, with D possibly TRBD1 on 6 matching bases. Germline CDR1 MDHEN, CDR2 SYDVKM. V was shortened by 5 bases and J by 0 bases, with 14 bases between the two germline ends. This CDR3 spans 16 amino acids. This CDR3 reads CASSRGGSRSGNTIYF. Written as DNA, the CDR3 is TGTGCCAGCAGTCGGGGGGGCAGCCGCTCTGGAAACACCATATATTTT.

The rearrangement joins TRBV14 to TRBJ2-3, with D unclear. Germline V lookup: CDR1 SGHDN, CDR2 FVKESK. There are 17 residues in the CDR3. With 0 bases removed from V and 0 bases from J, the gap between germline ends came to 13 bases. DNA for the CDR3: TGTGCCAGCAGCCAAGATGTTGCTACCACTAGCACAGATACGCAGTATTTT. Translating it yields CASSQDVATTSTDTQYF. Filled out from reference TRBV14 and TRBJ2-3, the complete variable domain reads EAGVTQFPSHSVIEKGQTVTLRCDPISGHDNLYWYRRVMGKEIKFLLHFVKESKQDESGMPNNRFLAERTGGTYSTLKVQPAELEDSGVYFCASSQDVATTSTDTQYFGPGTRLTVL.

The V gene is TRBV4-3, the J gene TRBJ2-2, with D perhaps matching TRBD1 (5 bases). Germline V gene lookup returns CDR1 LGHNA and CDR2 YSLEER. The CDR3 sequence is 16 residues long. Trimming took 0 bases from V and 9 from J, leaving 17 bases between them. This CDR3 is CASSQDGRLRARELFF. The CDR3 coding sequence is TGCGCCAGCAGCCAAGATGGACGGCTCAGGGCCCGGGAGCTGTTTTTT.

The chain couples TRBV18 to TRBJ2-3, with TRBD1 matching over 10 bases. The CDR3 covers 17 residues. V trimming: 6 bases; J trimming: 1 base; junction bases outside the gene matches: 10. Germline assignment: CDR1 KGHSH and CDR2 LQKENI. In DNA form, the CDR3 reads TGTGCCAGCTCCAGGGACAGGGGCAGTTCACGCACAGATACGCAGTATTTT. Its protein product is CASSRDRGSSRTDTQYF.

This clone was seen only once. The V gene is TRBV12-3 or TRBV12-4, the J gene TRBJ2-7; D is uncertain. V lost 3 bases, J lost 3 bases, and 6 bases lay in between. This CDR3 has 12 residues. The CDR3: CASSLNIYEQYF. The CDR3 DNA sequence: TGTGCCAGCAGTTTGAATATCTACGAGCAGTACTTC.

The V call is TRBV2, the J call TRBJ2-1, with 10 bases identical to TRBD1. This CDR3 contains 13 residues. Germline V CDR1 and CDR2: SNHLY, FYNNEI. V lost 7 bases and J lost 5; bases outside the gene matches: 2. The CDR3 reads CASTGTGDNEQFF. CDR3 DNA: TGTGCCAGCACCGGGACAGGGGACAATGAGCAGTTCTTC.

This clone was picked up one time. The chain uses TRBV28 and TRBJ2-7, with 9 positions matching TRBD1. The V segment lost 5 bases and the J segment 3 bases; nucleotides outside the gene matches: 2. The V gene's germline CDR1 is MDHEN and CDR2 SYDVKM. The CDR3 totals 13 residues. CDR3 region: CASSPGQGYEQYF. The CDR3 DNA sequence: TGTGCCAGCAGTCCGGGACAGGGCTACGAGCAGTACTTC.

This clone was counted a single time. The rearrangement links TRBV6-5 to TRBJ1-1, with 8 bases fitting TRBD1. In germline, CDR1 is MNHEY, CDR2 SVGAGI. The CDR3 length is 13 residues. J lost 11 bases, V lost 7 bases, and 12 bases had no gene match. CDR3 amino acids: CASTRPDRVRAFF. DNA for the CDR3: TGTGCCAGCACCAGACCGGACAGGGTTCGGGCTTTCTTT.